Each of the 20 T cell receptor beta chains below was sequenced from the same sample in a study of T cell responses to AZD1222 COVID-19 vaccine. Generated by immunoSEQ multiplex PCR, the TCRdb table keeps only in-frame clones and is missing some. This repertoire shows 100,000 or so clones, 80% to 90% found once; its top ten account for approximately 6%. The input for sequencing was peripheral blood, taken on day 0 of AZD1222 vaccination. The receptors originated from an adult in good health.

The chain couples TRBV5-4 to TRBJ2-1; D not certain. V was clipped by 3 bases and J by 10 bases, with 11 bases between them. From germline, CDR1 is SGHNT and CDR2 YYREEE (reference sequence). This CDR3 has 12 residues. As DNA, the CDR3 is TGTGCCAGCAGCTCCAACCCAGAAGAGCAGTTCTTC. Its protein product is CASSSNPEEQFF.

The chain carries TRBV5-8 and TRBJ1-2; weak D call: TRBD1 (5 bases). Germline CDR1 SGHTS, CDR2 YDEGEE. Trimming took 2 bases from V and 3 from J, leaving 11 bases between them. The CDR3 consists of 14 residues. This chain's CDR3 is CASSFDREYYGYTF. The CDR3 nucleotides are TGTGCCAGCAGCTTCGACAGAGAGTACTATGGCTACACCTTC.

The chain recombines TRBV3-1 (or the pseudogene TRBV3-2) with TRBJ2-5, with D perhaps being TRBD1 or TRBD2 (7 bases each). The germline gives CDR1 LGHDT, CDR2 YNNKEL (reference sequence). The V and J ends lost 7 bases and 5 bases respectively, with 17 bases between them. The CDR3 totals 14 residues. The CDR3 loop reads CASTARGRGETQYF. In DNA, the CDR3 is TGTGCCAGCACCGCTAGGGGGCGGGGGGAGACCCAGTACTTC.

The J gene is TRBJ2-5, the V gene TRBV7-7, with D possibly being TRBD1 (5 bases). Trimming left V 5 bases short and J 0 bases short, with 7 bases between. Germline V gene lookup returns CDR1 SSHAT and CDR2 FNYEAQ (reference sequence). This CDR3 comprises 13 residues. The CDR3 nucleotides read TGTGCCAGCAGCCAGGGTCACCAAGAGACCCAGTACTTC. This sequence encodes CASSQGHQETQYF. Supplemented by reference TRBV7-7 and TRBJ2-5, the full variable domain reads GAGVSQSPRYKVTKRGQDVTLRCDPISSHATLYWYQQALGQGPEFLTYFNYEAQPDKSGLPSDRFSAERPEGSISTLTIQRTEQRDSAMYRCASSQGHQETQYFGPGTRLLVL.

This chain connects TRBV9 to TRBJ2-6, with D possibly matching TRBD1 (6 bases). This CDR3 is 18 amino acids long. The V and J ends lost 4 bases and 0 bases respectively, with 17 bases between them. Germline values: CDR1 SGDLS, CDR2 YYNGEE. The CDR3 DNA reads TGTGCCAGCAGCCCCAGGGGCAGGGAATCCTCTGGGGCCAACGTCCTGACTTTC. This codes for CASSPRGRESSGANVLTF.

V gene TRBV14 combines with J gene TRBJ2-7; 13 bases are shared with TRBD2. CDR1 is SGHDN and CDR2 is FVKESK in the germline V gene. The CDR3 totals 15 residues. The V and J ends lost 4 bases and 5 bases, in that order; junction bases with no gene match: 5. The CDR3 DNA reads as TGTGCCAGCAGCCTGGGGGGACTAGCGGGAAACGAGCAGTACTTC. Translated: CASSLGGLAGNEQYF.

V usage is TRBV30 and J usage is TRBJ2-7, with D unresolved. The CDR3 is 15 residues long. V lost 3 bases, J lost 2 bases, and 17 bases lay in between. CDR1 GTSNPN and CDR2 SVGIG come from the germline V gene (reference sequence). The CDR3 here is CAWREAGERPYEQYF. Written as DNA, the CDR3 is TGTGCCTGGAGGGAAGCCGGTGAAAGGCCCTACGAGCAGTACTTC.

This chain uses TRBV28 with TRBJ2-7; D unresolved. Per the germline V gene, CDR1 is MDHEN and CDR2 is SYDVKM. CDR3 length: 16 amino acids. The V and J ends lost 7 bases and 2 bases respectively, with 21 bases between them. CDR3 nucleotide sequence: TGTGCCAGCAACCCGTACAGTATGGGATTTACCTACGAGCAGTACTTC. Translating it yields CASNPYSMGFTYEQYF.

The chain has TRBV19 and TRBJ2-1; 11 nucleotides match TRBD2. Germline CDR1 reads LNHDA; CDR2 reads SQIVND (reference sequence). The CDR3 is 13 amino acids. V trimming: 7 bases; J trimming: 8 bases; junction bases outside the gene matches: 4. The CDR3 DNA is TGTGCCAGTAAAACTAGCGGGGGCTATGAGCAGTTCTTC. It specifies CASKTSGGYEQFF.

The rearrangement uses TRBV6-2 or TRBV6-3 and TRBJ2-2; D unclear. Trimming took 0 bases from V and 0 from J, leaving 8 bases between them. Germline CDR1 and CDR2: MNHEY and SVGEGT. The CDR3 runs to 16 residues. The chain's CDR3 is CASSYSVVANTGELFF. The CDR3 bases are TGTGCCAGCAGTTACTCGGTAGTCGCGAACACCGGGGAGCTGTTTTTT.

The rearrangement uses TRBV30 and TRBJ2-3; D unresolved. Germline CDR1 GTSNPN, CDR2 SVGIG (reference sequence). V was cut by 0 bases and J by 1 base, with 5 bases left in between. The CDR3 sequence is 13 residues long. The CDR3, as DNA: TGTGCCTGGAGTGTACCCGGCACAGATACGCAGTATTTT. It encodes CAWSVPGTDTQYF.

The chain has TRBV3-1 (or the pseudogene TRBV3-2) and TRBJ2-7; TRBD1 is a possible D gene (5 bases). This CDR3 is 14 amino acids long. CDR1 is LGHDT, CDR2 YNNKEL, per germline (reference sequence). V shed 7 bases and J shed 7 bases, with 20 bases lying between them. The CDR3 region has the DNA TGTGCCAGCAAAAAGGGGTGGAATACGGTGGAGCAGTACTTC. As protein: CASKKGWNTVEQYF.

The chain employs TRBV6-5 and TRBJ1-5, with 9 bases aligning to TRBD1. The germline V gene encodes CDR1 MNHEY and CDR2 SVGAGI. J was trimmed by 0 bases and V by 6 bases; bases with no gene match: 0. This CDR3 region has 14 residues. This CDR3 is CASRGQGSNQPQHF. The CDR3, as DNA: TGTGCCAGCAGGGGACAGGGTAGCAATCAGCCCCAGCATTTT.

The V and J genes are TRBV29-1 and TRBJ2-7, with a tentative D call TRBD2 (6 bases). V shed 5 bases and J shed 0 bases, with 11 bases lying between them. The CDR3 sequence is 13 residues long. Germline values: CDR1 SQVTM, CDR2 ANQGSEA. CDR3 protein: CSVRGGTSYEQYF. CDR3 DNA sequence: TGCAGCGTTCGCGGCGGGACCTCCTACGAGCAGTACTTC.

V and J are TRBV5-4 and TRBJ1-6; D remains unclear. The length of the CDR3 is 13 residues. The V and J ends lost 0 bases and 8 bases respectively, with 6 bases between them. Germline loops: CDR1 SGHNT, CDR2 YYREEE (reference sequence). This CDR3 reads CASSLDSDSPLHF. In DNA, the CDR3 is TGTGCCAGCAGCTTGGACTCCGATTCACCCCTCCACTTT.

The CDR3 nucleotides are TGTGCCAGTACCCCTAGCACGGGAGTACTTATGGAGACCCAGTACTTC. Its protein is CASTPSTGVLMETQYF. This chain links TRBV19 with TRBJ2-5; D may be TRBD2 (6 bases). Germline CDR1 and CDR2: LNHDA and SQIVND (reference sequence). V was cut by 7 bases and J by 5 bases, with 23 bases left in between. The CDR3 extends over 16 amino acids. Drawing the rest from reference TRBV19 and TRBJ2-5, the complete variable domain is DGGITQSPKYLFRKEGQNVTLSCEQNLNHDAMYWYRQDPGQGLRLIYYSQIVNDFQKGDIAEGYSVSREKKESFPLTVTSAQKNPTAFYLCASTPSTGVLMETQYFGPGTRLLVL.

The J gene is TRBJ1-1, the V gene TRBV19, with TRBD1 as a possible D gene (5 bases). The CDR3 covers 14 residues. V shed 3 bases and J shed 4 bases, with 12 bases lying between them. Germline assignment: CDR1 LNHDA and CDR2 SQIVND (reference sequence). The CDR3 bases are TGTGCCAGTAGTATGGGGTCGGGGACCACTGAAGCTTTCTTT. Translated, it gives CASSMGSGTTEAFF. The whole variable domain, filled in from reference TRBV19 and TRBJ1-1, reads DGGITQSPKYLFRKEGQNVTLSCEQNLNHDAMYWYRQDPGQGLRLIYYSQIVNDFQKGDIAEGYSVSREKKESFPLTVTSAQKNPTAFYLCASSMGSGTTEAFFGQGTRLTVV.

The J gene is TRBJ1-6, the V gene TRBV19; possible D gene TRBD1, 6 bases. Germline lookup yields CDR1 LNHDA and CDR2 SQIVND (reference sequence). The length of the CDR3 is 13 residues. Trimming pared 5 bases from V and 6 bases from J, leaving 8 bases between. The CDR3 is CASSLQGNSPLHF. CDR3 DNA sequence: TGTGCCAGTAGTCTACAGGGTAATTCACCCCTCCACTTT.

The chain recombines TRBV20-1 with TRBJ2-7; maybe TRBD2 (6 bases). The ends were cut back, 3 bases at V and 4 bases at J, with 19 bases in the middle. Per germline, CDR1 DFQATT and CDR2 SNEGSKA (reference sequence). This CDR3 region has 15 residues. The CDR3 nucleotides read TGCAGTGCTAGTGGTGACGGGCGTGGGACTTACGAGCAGTACTTC. Translating gives CSASGDGRGTYEQYF.

V and J are TRBV5-1 and TRBJ1-3; D unresolved. V lost 2 bases, J lost 2 bases, and 17 bases lay in between. The CDR3 has 17 residues. Germline V gene data show CDR1 as SGHRS and CDR2 as YFSETQ. The CDR3 sequence: CASSFGRSEGTGNTIYF. CDR3 nucleotides: TGCGCCAGCAGCTTTGGTCGGAGCGAAGGGACTGGAAACACCATATATTTT.